This is a list of T cell receptor beta chains from one sample in a study of blood T cell repertoires in COVID-19. Profiling relied on immunoSEQ multiplex PCR, and the TCRdb table lists in-frame clones only, not all of them. The sample records tens of thousands of clones, roughly 80% being singletons. Sequences were obtained from peripheral blood. Every receptor here comes from a human donor in a cohort sampled during active COVID-19. CDR3s include the opening cysteine and the closing phenylalanine or tryptophan. The D gene is left open where the match is weak. For some rows the clone size is stated as once, few or many, or as a class when expanded; others skip it.

d_call clone_size j_call v_call cdr3_nt cdr3_aa
TRBD1 . TRBJ1-2 TRBV7-9 TGTGCCGGTGACAGGGGGAAAAACTATGGCTACACCTTC CAGDRGKNYGYTF
TRBD2 . TRBJ2-7 TRBV6-2/TRBV6-3 TGTGCCAGCAGTTCCTCCGGACTAGCGGGACACTCCTACGAGCAGTACTTC CASSSSGLAGHSYEQYF
TRBD1 . TRBJ2-3 TRBV30 TGTGCCTGGGACCGACAGGGTTTAGTGGATACGCAGTATTTT CAWDRQGLVDTQYF
. . TRBJ2-7 TRBV29-1 TGCAGCGTTGGCGCGGGGGCGCGGGAGCAGTACTTC CSVGAGAREQYF
TRBD2 . TRBJ2-2 TRBV20-1 TGCAGTGCTAGTTCGGGGGGAAACACCGGGGAGCTGTTTTTT CSASSGGNTGELFF
. . TRBJ2-7 TRBV10-3 TGTGCCATCAGTGAGGACAGGACAACCTACGAGCAGTACTTC CAISEDRTTYEQYF
TRBD2 once TRBJ2-5 TRBV9 TGTGCCAGCAGCTGGGGGACTAGCGGACTACAAGAGACCCAGTACTTC CASSWGTSGLQETQYF
. . TRBJ1-1 TRBV18 TGTGCCAGCTCCCCTCAGGACACTGAAGCTTTCTTT CASSPQDTEAFF
TRBD1 . TRBJ1-2 TRBV2 TGTGCCAGCAGCGAAAGACAGGGGGCTCATGGCTACACCTTC CASSERQGAHGYTF
. . TRBJ1-1 TRBV9 TGTGCCAGCAGCGTAGGCACGACAGAGAACACTGAAGCTTTCTTT CASSVGTTENTEAFF
TRBD2 . TRBJ2-2 TRBV5-1 TGCGCCAGCAGCCCCAGGAAGTGGGCTAGCGGGGTAGGGACCGGGGAGCTGTTTTTT CASSPRKWASGVGTGELFF
. . TRBJ2-3 TRBV5-1 TGCGCCAGCAGCCTGGGGGGCGGCACAGATACGCAGTATTTT CASSLGGGTDTQYF
. . TRBJ2-2 TRBV11-3 TGTGCCAGCAGCTTTCAGGGGAACACCGGGGAGCTGTTTTTT CASSFQGNTGELFF
TRBD2 . TRBJ2-6 TRBV5-6 TGTGCCAGCAGCTTGGTGACGGGAGGAGGTGTATCTGGGGCCAACGTCCTGACTTTC CASSLVTGGGVSGANVLTF
TRBD1 . TRBJ2-2 TRBV7-9 TGTGCCAGCAGCTACGGACAGGGTAACACCGGGGAGCTGTTTTTT CASSYGQGNTGELFF
TRBD1 . TRBJ2-1 TRBV5-1 TGCGCCAGCAGCTGGGACAGGGGGCAAGGGCAGTTCTTC CASSWDRGQGQFF
TRBD1 . TRBJ1-6 TRBV7-6 TGTGCCAGCAGCCAAGGACAGGGGGATTATTCACCCCTCCACTTT CASSQGQGDYSPLHF